A single sample gave rise to the 21 T cell receptor beta chains below, sequenced in a study of T-cell reconstitution after alpha-beta-depleted transplantation in children. Preparation of the TCRbeta library was carried out with unique molecular identifiers. TCRdb redid the calling of the PCR reads with MiXCR, one entry per CDR3 protein. In the table there are roughly 310,000 distinct CDR3 sequences, approximately 20% of which are singletons. The sample here was PBMCs, mostly from graft donor cells, taken 180 days after TCRalphabeta/CD19-depleted stem cell transplant. Source of these receptors: a male patient younger than 18 who had a stem cell transplant for acute lymphoblastic leukemia, so the T cells may come from the graft donor.

This clonotype was seen more than once but under ten times. J is TRBJ2-4 and V is TRBV27; TRBD2 matches 13 bases. Germline CDR1 reads MNHEY; CDR2 reads SMNVEV (reference sequence). Trimming cost V 10 bases and J 0 bases; bases outside gene matches: 9. The length of the CDR3 is 17 residues. The CDR3 here is CATRTSGSPLAKNIQYF. CDR3 DNA: TGTGCCACCAGGACTAGCGGGAGTCCGTTAGCCAAAAACATTCAGTACTTC.

Only a few counts were recorded for this clonotype. The V call is TRBV15, the J call TRBJ2-7; a weak D match, TRBD1 (5 bases). The germline gives CDR1 LNHNV, CDR2 YYDKDF (reference sequence). Trimming cost V 0 bases and J 5 bases, with 5 bases left between them. The CDR3 has 12 amino acids. CDR3 coding DNA: TGTGCCACCAGCAGAGACAGGGACGAGCAGTACTTC. Translating gives CATSRDRDEQYF. Combining the CDR3 with reference TRBV15 and TRBJ2-7 gives the whole variable domain DAMVIQNPRYQVTQFGKPVTLSCSQTLNHNVMYWYQQKSSQAPKLLFHYYDKDFNNEADTPDNFQSRRPNTSFCFLDIRSPGLGDTAMYLCATSRDRDEQYFGPGTRLTVT.

In its sample, this clonotype was seen once. The chain couples TRBV7-9 to TRBJ1-4; D is undetermined. The CDR3 runs 15 residues. Per germline, CDR1 SEHNR and CDR2 FQNEAQ (reference sequence). Trimming shortened V by 5 bases and J by 4 bases, and 14 bases separated the two germline ends. CDR3 loop: CASSPTWPDNEKLFF. Here the CDR3 DNA reads TGTGCCAGCAGCCCAACCTGGCCGGATAATGAAAAACTGTTTTTT.

This chain joins TRBV25-1 and TRBJ2-6, with TRBD1 matching 7 bases. V was pared by 4 bases and J by 4 bases, with 4 bases of the junction left unmatched. CDR3 length: 15 amino acids. Looked up from germline, CDR1 is MGHDK and CDR2 is SYGVNS. As DNA, the CDR3 is TGTGCCAGCAGTGGGACAGGATCCGGGGCCAACGTCCTGACTTTC. Encoded protein: CASSGTGSGANVLTF.

This clonotype was counted a few times. CDR3 bases: TGTGCCAGCAGCTTAAGATCCGCGGGCACAGATACGCAGTATTTT. Translated, it gives CASSLRSAGTDTQYF. This chain links TRBV7-3 with TRBJ2-3; D gene uncertain. The CDR3 runs 15 residues. Germline CDR1 reads SGHTA; CDR2 reads FQGTGA. Between the trimmed V and J ends, which lost 1 base and 1 base, there was a span of 9 bases.

This clonotype was seen repeatedly, ten times or more. V and J are TRBV12-3 or TRBV12-4 and TRBJ1-5; 7 bases are a match to TRBD1. The CDR3 runs 16 residues. Trimming removed 5 bases from V and 1 base from J; junction bases left unmatched: 8. CDR3 protein: CASSPYRGQSNQPQHF. As DNA, the CDR3 is TGTGCCAGCAGTCCGTACAGGGGACAGAGCAATCAGCCCCAGCATTTT.

The rearrangement joins TRBV4-1 to TRBJ2-3; D is unresolved. Per the germline V gene, CDR1 is MGHRA and CDR2 is YSYEKL. The CDR3 runs 14 residues. V lost 4 bases to trimming and J lost 5 bases, with 13 bases between them. CDR3 nucleotide sequence: TGCGCCAGCAGCCCACGAAGGGCAGGAGATACGCAGTATTTT. Its protein is CASSPRRAGDTQYF.

The V call is TRBV3-1, the J call TRBJ1-2; no clear D gene. The germline V and J ends were trimmed by 2 bases and 0 bases, with 10 bases remaining between them. The germline CDR1 and CDR2 sequences are LGHDT and YNNKEL (reference sequence). This CDR3 has 15 residues. The CDR3 region is CASSQPSRSNYGYTF. The CDR3 nucleotides are TGTGCCAGCAGCCAACCCAGCAGATCTAACTATGGCTACACCTTC.

DNA for the CDR3: TGTGCCAGCAGTCCCTATAGCGGTAGCAATCAGCCCCAGCATTTT. It specifies CASSPYSGSNQPQHF. The V gene is TRBV27, the J gene TRBJ1-5; the D is unclear. Trimming took off 5 bases at V and 0 bases at J, with 11 bases between the two ends. Germline V gene lookup returns CDR1 MNHEY and CDR2 SMNVEV (reference sequence). The CDR3 totals 15 residues.

This rearrangement joins TRBV7-3 to TRBJ2-1; 9 bases align to TRBD2. CDR1 is SGHTA, CDR2 FQGTGA, per germline. CDR3 length: 20 amino acids. V was clipped by 5 bases and J by 0 bases; unmatched bases: 17. The CDR3 DNA follows: TGTGCCAGCAGCCCACGGGTAGTAGCGGGAGCCTCAAGCTCCTACAATGAGCAGTTCTTC. As protein: CASSPRVVAGASSSYNEQFF.

The gene calls are TRBV25-1 and TRBJ2-1; D possibly uses TRBD1 or TRBD2 (6 bases each). The V and J ends lost 3 bases and 7 bases respectively, with 22 bases between them. The CDR3 is made up of 17 amino acids. The germline V gene encodes CDR1 MGHDK and CDR2 SYGVNS. Here the CDR3 DNA reads TGTGCCAGCAGTGATTGGACAGCGGGCAGGGGTAGGAATGAGCAGTTCTTC. Translating gives CASSDWTAGRGRNEQFF. The full variable domain, its missing parts supplied by reference TRBV25-1 and TRBJ2-1, is EADIYQTPRYLVIGTGKKITLECSQTMGHDKMYWYQQDPGMELHLIHYSYGVNSTEKGDLSSESTVSRIRTEHFPLTLESARPSHTSQYLCASSDWTAGRGRNEQFFGPGTRLTVL.

The V and J genes are TRBV5-1 and TRBJ1-4; possibly TRBD1 for D (6 bases). The CDR3 has 14 residues. The germline V gene encodes CDR1 SGHRS and CDR2 YFSETQ. Trimming cost V 1 base and J 8 bases, with 12 bases left between them. CDR3 amino acids: CASSLRGGLEKLFF. The DNA for the CDR3 is TGCGCCAGCAGCTTGAGGGGGGGGCTGGAAAAACTGTTTTTT.

This clonotype was detected a few times. The chain uses TRBV7-6 and TRBJ2-5; possibly TRBD1 or TRBD2 for D (6 bases each). The CDR3 contains 15 residues. Trimming left V 2 bases short and J 3 bases short, with 13 bases between. The germline V gene has CDR1 SGHVS and CDR2 FNYEAQ. The CDR3 bases are TGTGCCAGCAGCTTAACAGGGTGGGAGGAAGAGACCCAGTACTTC. Translation: CASSLTGWEEETQYF. Combining the CDR3 with reference TRBV7-6 and TRBJ2-5 gives the whole variable domain GAGVSQSPRYKVTKRGQDVALRCDPISGHVSLYWYRQALGQGPEFLTYFNYEAQQDKSGLPNDRFSAERPEGSISTLTIQRTEQRDSAMYRCASSLTGWEEETQYFGPGTRLLVL.

Ten or more counts support this clonotype. The CDR3 DNA reads TGCGCCAGCAGCCAAGCAACCCTACTGAAACATGCGAGCTCCTACAATGAGCAGTTCTTC. Its protein product is CASSQATLLKHASSYNEQFF. This chain joins TRBV4-1 and TRBJ2-1; D is unclear. CDR3 length: 20 residues. V lost 1 base and J lost 0, with 22 bases in between. Germline V CDR1 and CDR2: MGHRA, YSYEKL.

The chain carries TRBV20-1 and TRBJ2-1, with D tentatively TRBD2 (6 bases). The ends were cut back, 4 bases at V and 3 bases at J, with 10 bases in the middle. The germline V gene encodes CDR1 DFQATT and CDR2 SNEGSKA (reference sequence). CDR3 size: 13 residues. This chain's CDR3 is CSANRLVYNEQFF. CDR3 sequence (DNA): TGCAGTGCTAACAGACTAGTCTACAATGAGCAGTTCTTC.

The chain joins TRBV20-1 to TRBJ2-4, with 10 bases aligning to TRBD1. The germline V gene has CDR1 DFQATT and CDR2 SNEGSKA (reference sequence). With 0 bases clipped from V and 2 bases from J, the junction kept 7 bases outside the gene matches. The CDR3 length is 17 residues. CDR3 nucleotides: TGCAGTGCTAGAGAGAGGACAGGGGGTTTGTCCAAAAACATTCAGTACTTC. Protein product: CSARERTGGLSKNIQYF.

The sample holds a few counts of this clonotype. The rearrangement uses TRBV7-2 and TRBJ2-3; 8 bases map to TRBD2. The CDR3 covers 17 residues. Germline V gives CDR1 SGHTA, CDR2 FQGNSA. J lost 1 base, V lost 0 bases, and 6 bases had no gene match. The CDR3 DNA is TGTGCCAGCAGCTTAGCTATTAGCGGGGATGGCACAGATACGCAGTATTTT. It specifies CASSLAISGDGTDTQYF.

This clonotype was found a few times. The rearrangement links TRBV29-1 to TRBJ1-5, with D perhaps TRBD1 (5 bases). CDR3 length: 12 amino acids. V was trimmed by 4 bases and J by 5 bases, leaving 9 bases between them. Germline CDR1 reads SQVTM; CDR2 reads ANQGSEA. Here the CDR3 reads CSVAGADQPQHF. The CDR3, as DNA: TGCAGCGTTGCCGGGGCCGATCAGCCCCAGCATTTT.

A single count supports this clonotype. V usage is TRBV5-1 and J usage is TRBJ2-5; 10 bases match TRBD1. Germline loops: CDR1 SGHRS, CDR2 YFSETQ. There are 16 residues in the CDR3. Trimming took 4 bases from V and 5 from J; bases not matched to a gene: 11. The chain's CDR3 is CASSISPGQGRETQYF. CDR3 in DNA: TGCGCCAGCAGCATCTCACCGGGACAGGGGAGGGAGACCCAGTACTTC.

The CDR3 here is CASSSLGGSQQTQYF. DNA of the CDR3: TGTGCCAGCAGCTCTCTCGGCGGGAGTCAACAGACCCAGTACTTC. The chain is built from TRBV7-2 and TRBJ2-5, with 7 bases matching TRBD2. This CDR3 region has 15 residues. Per the germline V gene, CDR1 is SGHTA and CDR2 is FQGNSA. V was pared by 4 bases and J by 6 bases, with 11 bases of the junction left unmatched.

The J gene is TRBJ2-7, the V gene TRBV28; D gene uncertain. Between the trimmed V and J ends, which lost 6 bases and 2 bases, there was a span of 11 bases. Germline-derived CDR1 and CDR2 are MDHEN and SYDVKM. This CDR3 contains 13 residues. Here the CDR3 DNA reads TGTGCCAGCAGCCGGTTCTCGCCCTACGAGCAGTACTTC. Translated, it gives CASSRFSPYEQYF.